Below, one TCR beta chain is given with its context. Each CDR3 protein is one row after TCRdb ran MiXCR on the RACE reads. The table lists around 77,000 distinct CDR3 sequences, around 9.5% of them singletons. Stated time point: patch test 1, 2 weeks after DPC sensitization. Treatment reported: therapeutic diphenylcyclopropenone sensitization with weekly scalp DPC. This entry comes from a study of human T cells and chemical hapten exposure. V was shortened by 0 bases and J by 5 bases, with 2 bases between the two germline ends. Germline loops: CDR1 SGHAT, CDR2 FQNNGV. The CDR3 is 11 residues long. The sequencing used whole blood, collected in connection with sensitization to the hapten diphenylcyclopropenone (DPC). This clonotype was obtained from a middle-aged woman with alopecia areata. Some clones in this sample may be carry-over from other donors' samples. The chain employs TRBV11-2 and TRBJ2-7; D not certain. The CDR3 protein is CASSLEDEQYF. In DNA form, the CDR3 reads TGTGCCAGCAGCTTAGAGGACGAGCAGTACTTC. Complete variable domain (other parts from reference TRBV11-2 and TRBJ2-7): EAGVAQSPRYKIIEKRQSVAFWCNPISGHATLYWYQQILGQGPKLLIQFQNNGVVDDSQLPKDRFSAERLKGVDSTLKIQPAKLEDSAVYLCASSLEDEQYFGPGTRLTVT.